The next 30 T cell receptor beta chains were all read from a single sample in a study of T cell responses to AZD1222 COVID-19 vaccine. Some clones are missing from TCRdb's copy, which holds only in-frame ones; the method was immunoSEQ multiplex PCR. Here the sample spans around 160,000 clones, about 87% being singletons. This specimen was peripheral blood, taken on day 0 of AZD1222 vaccination. The source of these receptors is an adult in good health.

The chain uses TRBV7-9 and TRBJ1-1, with D unclear. Germline CDR1 reads SEHNR; CDR2 reads FQNEAQ (reference sequence). The CDR3 runs to 12 residues. V was shortened by 4 bases and J by 3 bases, with 6 bases between the two germline ends. The CDR3 protein is CASSSTYTEAFF. The CDR3 DNA follows: TGTGCCAGCAGCTCCACGTACACTGAAGCTTTCTTT.

The chain links TRBV5-8 to TRBJ1-4; TRBD1 is a possible D gene (5 bases). In germline, CDR1 is SGHTS, CDR2 YDEGEE. The CDR3 runs 14 residues. V lost 4 bases and J 7 bases, leaving 14 bases between the germline ends. In DNA, the CDR3 is TGTGCCAGCAGCGTTTGGGGGGAGACTGAAAAACTGTTTTTT. Protein sequence: CASSVWGETEKLFF.

The chain has TRBV3-1 (or the pseudogene TRBV3-2) and TRBJ1-1; 7 bases line up with TRBD1. Germline CDR1 reads LGHDT; CDR2 reads YNNKEL (reference sequence). Germline trimming cut 4 bases from V and 3 bases from J; bases unmatched to any gene: 8. The CDR3 is 15 amino acids. The CDR3 sequence is CASSPPFTGDTEAFF. The CDR3, as DNA: TGTGCCAGCAGCCCGCCCTTCACAGGGGACACTGAAGCTTTCTTT.

The chain recombines TRBV5-4 with TRBJ2-2, with a weak D call TRBD2 (6 bases). Germline assignment: CDR1 SGHNT and CDR2 YYREEE (reference sequence). Trimming removed 3 bases at V and 1 base at J, with 13 bases between. The CDR3 runs to 16 residues. The CDR3 spells CASSSMGGMNTGELFF. CDR3 nucleotide sequence: TGTGCCAGCAGCTCGATGGGCGGGATGAACACCGGGGAGCTGTTTTTT.

This CDR3 is CASSPTSGGAYEKLFF. CDR3 bases: TGTGCCAGCAGTCCAACGAGTGGAGGGGCTTATGAAAAACTGTTTTTT. The genes are TRBV25-1 and TRBJ1-4, with D tentatively TRBD1 (5 bases). The V end was cut by 5 bases, the J end by 6 bases, with 19 bases between. This CDR3 is built from 16 residues. CDR1 and CDR2 from the germline V gene are MGHDK and SYGVNS.

The chain is built from TRBV10-3 and TRBJ1-1; possibly TRBD1 for D (5 bases). V lost 10 bases and J 1 base, leaving 16 bases between the germline ends. The germline V gene has CDR1 ENHRY and CDR2 SYGVKD. This CDR3 has 14 amino acids. CDR3 coding DNA: TGTGCCACCAGGGCTCCGGGCGGGAACACTGAAGCTTTCTTT. Its translation: CATRAPGGNTEAFF.

CDR3 amino acids: CASSLNGQGESPLHF. The CDR3, as DNA: TGTGCCAGCAGCTTAAATGGGCAGGGAGAATCACCCCTCCACTTT. The V gene is TRBV7-3, the J gene TRBJ1-6, with D maybe TRBD1 (5 bases). Germline V lookup: CDR1 SGHTA, CDR2 FQGTGA. V was trimmed by 1 base and J by 10 bases, leaving 14 bases between them. The CDR3 extends over 15 amino acids.

The rearrangement joins TRBV6-6 to TRBJ1-5; TRBD1 might be the D (6 bases). Trimming cost V 7 bases and J 1 base, with 11 bases left between them. Germline V gene lookup returns CDR1 MNHNY and CDR2 SVGAGI (reference sequence). This CDR3 has 14 residues. The CDR3 loop is CASTPGESNQPQHF. The CDR3 coding sequence is TGTGCCAGCACGCCAGGGGAGAGCAATCAGCCCCAGCATTTT.

The chain employs TRBV3-1 (or the pseudogene TRBV3-2) and TRBJ1-2; a possible D gene is TRBD1 (6 bases). The CDR3 is 14 residues long. Between the trimmed V and J ends, which lost 4 bases and 5 bases, there was a span of 14 bases. Germline V gives CDR1 LGHDT, CDR2 YNNKEL (reference sequence). CDR3 sequence: CASSLTQGPYGYTF. In DNA, the CDR3 is TGTGCCAGCAGCCTTACACAGGGACCATATGGCTACACCTTC.

The chain recombines TRBV4-1 with TRBJ2-7; no definite D call. The V and J ends lost 0 bases and 6 bases respectively, with 12 bases between them. CDR3 length: 14 amino acids. The germline V gene has CDR1 MGHRA and CDR2 YSYEKL. CDR3: CASSQDPRVREQYF. The CDR3 DNA reads as TGCGCCAGCAGCCAAGATCCCCGGGTGCGCGAGCAGTACTTC.

This chain joins TRBV9 and TRBJ2-7, with D unclear. CDR3 length: 14 residues. Trimming shortened V by 4 bases and J by 4 bases, and 15 bases separated the two germline ends. Germline V gene data show CDR1 as SGDLS and CDR2 as YYNGEE. CDR3 in DNA: TGTGCCAGCAGCCCTCCCCCCCCCGCATACGAGCAGTACTTC. It yields the protein CASSPPPPAYEQYF.

This chain links TRBV19 with TRBJ2-7, with D perhaps matching TRBD2 (6 bases). The CDR3 totals 16 residues. Trimming took off 4 bases at V and 4 bases at J, with 20 bases between the two ends. The germline V gene encodes CDR1 LNHDA and CDR2 SQIVND (reference sequence). The CDR3 sequence: CASSKGRAGQNYEQYF. DNA for the CDR3: TGTGCCAGTAGTAAGGGACGAGCGGGCCAGAATTACGAGCAGTACTTC.

V usage is TRBV30 and J usage is TRBJ1-2; no clear D. The germline gives CDR1 GTSNPN, CDR2 SVGIG (reference sequence). V was cut by 5 bases and J by 8 bases, with 9 bases left in between. This CDR3 spans 10 amino acids. The CDR3, as DNA: TGTGCCTGGTTTGAGAGGGGCTACACCTTC. Protein: CAWFERGYTF.

This clone was counted between two and nine times. This chain connects TRBV7-2 to TRBJ2-1; TRBD2 matches at 14 bases. Unmatched junction bases numbered 7, after V lost 4 bases and J lost 8 bases. The CDR3 covers 16 residues. CDR1 is SGHTA, CDR2 FQGNSA, per germline. The CDR3 nucleotides read TGTGCCAGCAGCTCAATGACTAGCGGGGGGGCCGATGAGCAGTTCTTC. Translated: CASSSMTSGGADEQFF.

The chain uses TRBV3-1 (or the pseudogene TRBV3-2) and TRBJ2-7, with 7 bases matching TRBD2. This CDR3 contains 13 residues. Germline CDR1 and CDR2: LGHDT and YNNKEL (reference sequence). With 0 bases clipped from V and 11 bases from J, the junction kept 7 bases outside the gene matches. The CDR3 region is CASSQDSREDEYF. For the CDR3, the DNA is TGTGCCAGCAGCCAAGATAGCCGGGAGGACGAGTACTTC.

The chain has TRBV4-1 and TRBJ1-4, with a weak D call TRBD1 (6 bases). V was cut by 3 bases and J by 0 bases, with 11 bases left in between. The length of the CDR3 is 16 residues. Germline V gives CDR1 MGHRA, CDR2 YSYEKL. The chain's CDR3 is CASSQGGTATNEKLFF. The DNA for the CDR3 is TGCGCCAGCAGCCAGGGGGGCACCGCAACTAATGAAAAACTGTTTTTT.

The table lists this clone with a few counts. The chain employs TRBV18 and TRBJ2-1; a weak D match, TRBD2 (6 bases). V shed 2 bases and J shed 4 bases, with 6 bases lying between them. Germline CDR1 and CDR2: KGHSH and LQKENI. The CDR3 extends over 13 amino acids. CDR3 loop: CASSPAGYNEQFF. Written as DNA, the CDR3 is TGTGCCAGCTCACCAGCGGGGTACAATGAGCAGTTCTTC.

This rearrangement joins TRBV14 to TRBJ1-1; D perhaps matches TRBD1 (6 bases). Trimming removed 5 bases from V and 0 bases from J, with 10 bases in between. This CDR3 spans 14 amino acids. Germline lookup yields CDR1 SGHDN and CDR2 FVKESK. The CDR3 DNA is TGTGCCAGCAGCTCCTACAGGGTGAACACTGAAGCTTTCTTT. Its translation is CASSSYRVNTEAFF.

V is TRBV7-3 and J is TRBJ2-6; 9 nucleotides align to TRBD2. V lost 2 bases and J lost 2; bases outside the gene matches: 1. From germline, CDR1 is SGHTA and CDR2 FQGTGA. CDR3 size: 16 residues. The CDR3 nucleotides read TGTGCCAGCAGCTTAGCTAGCGGGGCTGGGGCCAACGTCCTGACTTTC. It translates to CASSLASGAGANVLTF.

This chain uses TRBV12-5 with TRBJ2-2, with TRBD1 as a possible D gene (5 bases). This CDR3 spans 15 amino acids. Germline CDR1 reads LGHNT; CDR2 reads FRNRAP. V lost 6 bases, J lost 2 bases, and 13 bases lay in between. The CDR3 nucleotides are TGTGCTAGTGGCTTTGGGGCACCTAACACCGGGGAGCTGTTTTTT. Protein product: CASGFGAPNTGELFF.

The chain has TRBV12-5 and TRBJ2-1; D is uncertain. Deletions cut 2 bases from V and 3 bases from J, with 8 bases between. This CDR3 region has 14 residues. CDR1 and CDR2 (germline): LGHNT, FRNRAP. CDR3 sequence reads: CASGLSGSYNEQFF. CDR3 nucleotide sequence: TGTGCTAGTGGTTTGTCTGGAAGCTACAATGAGCAGTTCTTC.

The gene calls are TRBV6-2 or TRBV6-3 and TRBJ1-5; TRBD1 matches at 9 bases. The CDR3 extends over 16 amino acids. Germline lookup yields CDR1 MNHEY and CDR2 SVGEGT. Trimming at V came to 2 bases and at J to 7 bases, leaving 9 bases not matched to a gene. CDR3 loop: CASSYPGQGREQPQHF. CDR3 coding DNA: TGTGCCAGCAGTTACCCCGGACAGGGGCGGGAACAGCCCCAGCATTTT.

The chain uses TRBV3-1 (or the pseudogene TRBV3-2) and TRBJ1-1; D possibly corresponds to TRBD1 (5 bases). Germline loops: CDR1 LGHDT, CDR2 YNNKEL (reference sequence). The CDR3 contains 14 residues. V was trimmed by 4 bases and J by 5 bases, leaving 14 bases between them. CDR3 protein: CASSLPGRGTEAFF. The CDR3 nucleotides read TGTGCCAGCAGCCTGCCGGGACGTGGGACTGAAGCTTTCTTT.

This chain joins TRBV6-5 and TRBJ2-7, with 11 bases lining up with TRBD1. Germline-derived CDR1 and CDR2 are MNHEY and SVGAGI. The ends lost 4 bases at V and 7 bases at J; junction bases unmatched: 6. This CDR3 has 14 residues. The CDR3 DNA sequence: TGTGCCAGCAGTTGGGGACAGGGGGTCAGGGAGCAGTACTTC. Protein sequence: CASSWGQGVREQYF.

The chain links TRBV11-2 to TRBJ1-2, with D unclear. Germline V gives CDR1 SGHAT, CDR2 FQNNGV. V was pared by 5 bases and J by 4 bases, with 8 bases between. This CDR3 is 12 amino acids long. CDR3 amino acids: CASSTEVYGYTF. The CDR3, as DNA: TGTGCCAGCAGCACAGAAGTCTATGGCTACACCTTC.

The CDR3 spells CASSREVWGSADTQYF. The CDR3 DNA is TGTGCCAGCAGCCGCGAGGTCTGGGGTAGCGCAGATACGCAGTATTTT. This chain uses TRBV7-2 with TRBJ2-3; a weak D match, TRBD2 (5 bases). The germline gives CDR1 SGHTA, CDR2 FQGNSA. Trimming took 5 bases from V and 4 from J, leaving 19 bases between them. The CDR3 length is 16 residues.

This clone was counted a single time. This sequence joins TRBV27 and TRBJ2-7, with D tentatively TRBD2 (6 bases). Trimming left V 1 base short and J 6 bases short, with 19 bases between. In germline, CDR1 is MNHEY, CDR2 SMNVEV (reference sequence). This CDR3 comprises 16 residues. CDR3 sequence reads: CASSLLSTGAFSEQYF. In nucleotides, the CDR3 is TGTGCCAGCAGTTTATTATCCACGGGAGCGTTTTCCGAGCAGTACTTC.

This clone was seen a few times. The chain carries TRBV7-3 and TRBJ1-2, with D tentatively TRBD1 (5 bases). From germline, CDR1 is SGHTA and CDR2 FQGTGA. Trimming took 5 bases from V and 4 from J, leaving 14 bases between them. This CDR3 spans 14 amino acids. The CDR3, as DNA: TGTGCCAGCAGCCCCGGTGGGGGGTCCTATGGCTACACCTTC. Protein: CASSPGGGSYGYTF.

This clone was found once. The gene calls are TRBV21-1 and TRBJ2-2; the table's D call, TRBD1, has no DNA check behind it. TRBV21-1 is flagged as a pseudogene. The CDR3 extends over 17 amino acids. DNA of the CDR3: TGTGCCAGCAGCAAATTGGGATTTCGCAGGGCGGCCGGGGAGCTGTTTTTT. As protein: CASSKLGFRRAAGELFF.

This sequence joins TRBV6-4 and TRBJ2-5, with 7 bases fitting TRBD2. CDR3 length: 12 residues. Per the germline V gene, CDR1 is MRHNA and CDR2 is SNTAGT. Losses at the gene ends were 8 bases for V and 5 bases for J; bases not matched to a gene: 5. The CDR3 loop reads CASPGGTETQYF. The CDR3 nucleotides read TGTGCCAGCCCCGGGGGGACGGAGACCCAGTACTTC.